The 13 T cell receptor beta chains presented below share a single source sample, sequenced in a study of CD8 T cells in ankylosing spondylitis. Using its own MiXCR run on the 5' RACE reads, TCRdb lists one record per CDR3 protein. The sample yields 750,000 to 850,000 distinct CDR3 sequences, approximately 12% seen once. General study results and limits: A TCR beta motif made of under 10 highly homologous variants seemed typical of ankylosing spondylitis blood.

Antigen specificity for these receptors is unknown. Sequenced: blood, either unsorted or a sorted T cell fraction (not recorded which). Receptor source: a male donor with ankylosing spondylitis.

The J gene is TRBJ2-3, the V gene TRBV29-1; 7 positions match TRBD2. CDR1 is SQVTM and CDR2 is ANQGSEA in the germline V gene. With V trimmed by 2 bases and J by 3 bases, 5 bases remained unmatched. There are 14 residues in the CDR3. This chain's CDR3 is CSVEYPGGTDTQYF. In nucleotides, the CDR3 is TGCAGCGTTGAATATCCGGGGGGAACAGATACGCAGTATTTT.

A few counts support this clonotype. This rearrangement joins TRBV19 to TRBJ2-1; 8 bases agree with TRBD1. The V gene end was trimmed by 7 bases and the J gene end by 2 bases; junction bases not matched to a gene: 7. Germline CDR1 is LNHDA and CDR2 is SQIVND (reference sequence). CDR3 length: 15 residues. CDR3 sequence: CASTRWTGPYNEQFF. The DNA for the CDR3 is TGTGCCAGTACCCGGTGGACAGGGCCCTACAATGAGCAGTTCTTC.

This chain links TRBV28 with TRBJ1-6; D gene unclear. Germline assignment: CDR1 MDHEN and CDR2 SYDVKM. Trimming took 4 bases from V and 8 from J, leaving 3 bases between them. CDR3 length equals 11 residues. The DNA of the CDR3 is TGTGCCAGCAGTTCCGATTCACCCCTCCACTTT. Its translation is CASSSDSPLHF.

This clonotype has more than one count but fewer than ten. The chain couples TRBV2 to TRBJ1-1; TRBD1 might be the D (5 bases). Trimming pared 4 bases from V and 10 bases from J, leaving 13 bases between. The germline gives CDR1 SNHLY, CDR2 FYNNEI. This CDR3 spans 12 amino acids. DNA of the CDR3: TGTGCCAGCAGTGTGGTTCCCCAGGGAGCTTTCTTT. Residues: CASSVVPQGAFF. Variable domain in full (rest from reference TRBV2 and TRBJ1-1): EPEVTQTPSHQVTQMGQEVILRCVPISNHLYFYWYRQILGQKVEFLVSFYNNEISEKSEIFDDQFSVERPDGSNFTLKIRSTKLEDSAMYFCASSVVPQGAFFGQGTRLTVV.

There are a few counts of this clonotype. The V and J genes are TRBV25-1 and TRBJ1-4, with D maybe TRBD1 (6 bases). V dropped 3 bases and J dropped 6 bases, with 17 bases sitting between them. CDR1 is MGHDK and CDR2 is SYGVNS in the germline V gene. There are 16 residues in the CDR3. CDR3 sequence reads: CASSDAPRTDYEKLFF. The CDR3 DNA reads TGTGCCAGCAGTGACGCCCCCCGGACAGATTATGAAAAACTGTTTTTT.

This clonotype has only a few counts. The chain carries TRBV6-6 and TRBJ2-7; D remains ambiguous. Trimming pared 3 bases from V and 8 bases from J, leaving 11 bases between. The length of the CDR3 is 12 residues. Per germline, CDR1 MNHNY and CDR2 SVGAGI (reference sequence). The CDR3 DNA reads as TGTGCCAGCAGTTATAAAGGGTATCAGCAGTACTTC. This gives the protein CASSYKGYQQYF.

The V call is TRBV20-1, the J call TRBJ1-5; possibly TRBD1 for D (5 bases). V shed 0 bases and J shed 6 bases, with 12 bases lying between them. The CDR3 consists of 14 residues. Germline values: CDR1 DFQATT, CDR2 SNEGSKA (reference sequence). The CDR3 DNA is TGCAGTGCTAGAGATCCCAGGGTGGGTCAGCCCCAGCATTTT. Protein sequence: CSARDPRVGQPQHF.

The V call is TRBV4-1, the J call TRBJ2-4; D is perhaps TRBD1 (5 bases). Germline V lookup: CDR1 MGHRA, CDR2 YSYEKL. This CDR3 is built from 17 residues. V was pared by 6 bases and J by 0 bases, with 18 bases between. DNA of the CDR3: TGCGCCAGCAGGGGGCTTAATCGGTTCTTAGCCAAAAACATTCAGTACTTC. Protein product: CASRGLNRFLAKNIQYF.

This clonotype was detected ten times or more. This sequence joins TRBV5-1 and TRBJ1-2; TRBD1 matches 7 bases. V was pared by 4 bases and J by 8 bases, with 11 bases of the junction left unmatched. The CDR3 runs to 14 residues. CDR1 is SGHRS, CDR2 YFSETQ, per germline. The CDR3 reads CASSGDRVLAGYTF. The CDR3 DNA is TGCGCCAGCAGCGGGGACAGAGTCTTGGCGGGCTACACCTTC.

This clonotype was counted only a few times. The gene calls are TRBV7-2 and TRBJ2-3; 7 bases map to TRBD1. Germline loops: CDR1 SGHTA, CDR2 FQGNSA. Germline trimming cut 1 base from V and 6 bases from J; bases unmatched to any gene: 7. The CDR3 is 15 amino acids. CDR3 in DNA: TGTGCCAGCAGCTTAGTGGCAGGGGGATACGATACGCAGTATTTT. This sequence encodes CASSLVAGGYDTQYF.

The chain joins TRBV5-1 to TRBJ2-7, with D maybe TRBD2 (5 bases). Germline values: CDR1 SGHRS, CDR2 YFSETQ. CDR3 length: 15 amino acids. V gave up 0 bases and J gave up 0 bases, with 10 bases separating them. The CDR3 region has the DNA TGCGCCAGCAGCTTGGCCGGGATTTACTCCTACGAGCAGTACTTC. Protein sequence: CASSLAGIYSYEQYF.

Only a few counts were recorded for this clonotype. CDR3 bases: TGCGCCAGCAGCTCTGGTTCTACCTCCGTCTACGAGCAGTACTTC. This gives the protein CASSSGSTSVYEQYF. This sequence joins TRBV5-1 and TRBJ2-7; D remains ambiguous. V lost 3 bases and J lost 3, with 16 bases in between. Per germline, CDR1 SGHRS and CDR2 YFSETQ. The CDR3 spans 15 residues.

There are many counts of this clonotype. The CDR3 DNA sequence: TGTGCCAGCAGCCGGGACTTCTATGGCTACACCTTC. Translating gives CASSRDFYGYTF. V gene TRBV6-2 or TRBV6-3 combines with J gene TRBJ1-2; TRBD1 is a possible D gene (5 bases). Germline V lookup: CDR1 MNHEY, CDR2 SVGEGT. Trimming left V 6 bases short and J 4 bases short, with 9 bases between. The CDR3 has 12 amino acids.